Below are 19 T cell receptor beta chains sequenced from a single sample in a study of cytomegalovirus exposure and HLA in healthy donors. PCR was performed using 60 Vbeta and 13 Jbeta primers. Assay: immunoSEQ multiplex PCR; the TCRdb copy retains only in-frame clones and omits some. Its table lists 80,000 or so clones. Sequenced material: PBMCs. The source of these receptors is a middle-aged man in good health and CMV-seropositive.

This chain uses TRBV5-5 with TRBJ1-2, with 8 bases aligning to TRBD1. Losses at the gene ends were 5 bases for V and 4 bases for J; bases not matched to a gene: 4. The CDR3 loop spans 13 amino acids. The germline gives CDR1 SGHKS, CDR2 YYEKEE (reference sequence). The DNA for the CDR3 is TGTGCCAGCAGATTTACAGGGGGCTATGGCTACACCTTC. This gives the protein CASRFTGGYGYTF.

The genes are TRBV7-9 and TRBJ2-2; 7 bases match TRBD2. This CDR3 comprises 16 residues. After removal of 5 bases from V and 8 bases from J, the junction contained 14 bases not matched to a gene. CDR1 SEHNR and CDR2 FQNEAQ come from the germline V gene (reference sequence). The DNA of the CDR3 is TGTGCCAGCAGCCCTACAATCGCGGGAGCTTTAGGGGAGCTGTTTTTT. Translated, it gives CASSPTIAGALGELFF. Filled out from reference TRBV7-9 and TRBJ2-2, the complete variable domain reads DTGVSQNPRHKITKRGQNVTFRCDPISEHNRLYWYRQTLGQGPEFLTYFQNEAQLEKSRLLSDRFSAERPKGSFSTLEIQRTEQGDSAMYLCASSPTIAGALGELFFGEGSRLTVL.

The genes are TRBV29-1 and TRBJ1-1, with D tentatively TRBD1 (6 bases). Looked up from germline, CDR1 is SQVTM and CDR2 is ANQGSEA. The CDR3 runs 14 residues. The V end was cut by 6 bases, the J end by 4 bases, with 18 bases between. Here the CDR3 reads CSVEKGGEGTEAFF. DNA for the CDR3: TGCAGCGTCGAGAAGGGGGGGGAGGGCACTGAAGCTTTCTTT.

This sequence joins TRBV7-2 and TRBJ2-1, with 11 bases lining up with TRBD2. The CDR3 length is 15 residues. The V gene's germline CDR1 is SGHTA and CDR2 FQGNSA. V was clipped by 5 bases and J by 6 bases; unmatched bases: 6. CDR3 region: CASSLTSGGLNEQFF. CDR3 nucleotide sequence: TGTGCCAGCAGCCTAACTAGCGGGGGTCTCAATGAGCAGTTCTTC. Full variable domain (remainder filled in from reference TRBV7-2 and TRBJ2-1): GAGVSQSPSNKVTEKGKDVELRCDPISGHTALYWYRQSLGQGLEFLIYFQGNSAPDKSGLPSDRFSAERTGGSVSTLTIQRTQQEDSAVYLCASSLTSGGLNEQFFGPGTRLTVL.

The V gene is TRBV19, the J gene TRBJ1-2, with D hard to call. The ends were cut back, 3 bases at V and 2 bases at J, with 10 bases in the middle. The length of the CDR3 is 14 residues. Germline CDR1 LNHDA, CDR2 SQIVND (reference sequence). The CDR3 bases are TGTGCCAGTAGTATTTTGGCTGCAAACTATGGCTACACCTTC. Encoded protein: CASSILAANYGYTF.

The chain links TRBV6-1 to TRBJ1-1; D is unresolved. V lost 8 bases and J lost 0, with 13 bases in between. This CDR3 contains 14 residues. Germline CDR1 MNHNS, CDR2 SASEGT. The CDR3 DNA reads TGTGCCAGCGCCCGAACAGCCATGAACACTGAAGCTTTCTTT. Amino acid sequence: CASARTAMNTEAFF.

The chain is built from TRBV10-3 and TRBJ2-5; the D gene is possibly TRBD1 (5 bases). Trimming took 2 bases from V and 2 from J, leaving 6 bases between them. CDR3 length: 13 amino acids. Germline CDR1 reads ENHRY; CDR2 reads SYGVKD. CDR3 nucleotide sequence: TGTGCCATCAGTGAGGACAGACAAGAGACCCAGTACTTC. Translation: CAISEDRQETQYF.

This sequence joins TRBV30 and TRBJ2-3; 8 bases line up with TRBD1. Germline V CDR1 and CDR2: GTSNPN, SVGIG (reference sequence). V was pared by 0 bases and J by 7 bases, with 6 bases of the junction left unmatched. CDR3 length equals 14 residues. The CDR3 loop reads CAWSVQGGGNTQYF. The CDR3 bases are TGTGCCTGGAGTGTACAGGGGGGTGGAAATACGCAGTATTTT. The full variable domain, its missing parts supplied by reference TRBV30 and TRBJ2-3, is SQTIHQWPATLVQPVGSPLSLECTVEGTSNPNLYWYRQAAGRGLQLLFYSVGIGQISSEVPQNLSASRPQDRQFILSSKKLLLSDSGFYLCAWSVQGGGNTQYFGPGTRLTVL.

CDR3 amino acids: CASSSRTSGRGHTGELFF. In DNA, the CDR3 is TGCGCCAGCAGCTCCCGGACTAGCGGGAGAGGGCACACCGGGGAGCTGTTTTTT. The chain joins TRBV5-1 to TRBJ2-2, with 13 bases matching TRBD2. V was pared by 3 bases and J by 3 bases, with 8 bases of the junction left unmatched. This CDR3 is 18 amino acids long. CDR1 SGHRS and CDR2 YFSETQ come from the germline V gene.

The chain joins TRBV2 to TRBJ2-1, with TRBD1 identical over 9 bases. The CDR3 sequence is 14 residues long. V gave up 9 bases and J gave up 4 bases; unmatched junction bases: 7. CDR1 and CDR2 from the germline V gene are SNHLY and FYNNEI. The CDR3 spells CASDPGQGYNEQFF. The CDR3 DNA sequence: TGTGCCAGTGATCCGGGACAGGGATACAATGAGCAGTTCTTC.

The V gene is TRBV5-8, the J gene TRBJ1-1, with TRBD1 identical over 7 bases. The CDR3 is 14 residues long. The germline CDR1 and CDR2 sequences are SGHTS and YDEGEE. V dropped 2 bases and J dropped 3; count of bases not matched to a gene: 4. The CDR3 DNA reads TGTGCCAGCAGCTTCCAGGGGGATGACACTGAAGCTTTCTTT. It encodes CASSFQGDDTEAFF.

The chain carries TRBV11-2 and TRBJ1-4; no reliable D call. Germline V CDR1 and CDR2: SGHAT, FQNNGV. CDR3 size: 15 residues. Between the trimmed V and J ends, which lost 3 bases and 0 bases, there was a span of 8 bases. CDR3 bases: TGTGCCAGCAGCTTTGGCGGCGCAACTAATGAAAAACTGTTTTTT. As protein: CASSFGGATNEKLFF.

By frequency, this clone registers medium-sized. This chain's CDR3 is CASSEGVGGGSTDTQYF. The CDR3 nucleotides read TGTGCCAGCAGTGAAGGCGTGGGGGGGGGAAGCACAGATACGCAGTATTTT. The gene calls are TRBV6-1 and TRBJ2-3; 7 bases map to TRBD2. The germline CDR1 and CDR2 sequences are MNHNS and SASEGT. The CDR3 has 17 residues. J lost 0 bases, V lost 1 base, and 7 bases had no gene match.

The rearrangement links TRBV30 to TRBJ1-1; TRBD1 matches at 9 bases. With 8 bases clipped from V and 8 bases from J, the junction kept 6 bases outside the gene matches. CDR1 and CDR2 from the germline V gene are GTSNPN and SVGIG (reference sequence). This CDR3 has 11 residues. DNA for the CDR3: TGTGCCGGGGACAGGGAGACGGAAGCTTTCTTT. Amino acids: CAGDRETEAFF.

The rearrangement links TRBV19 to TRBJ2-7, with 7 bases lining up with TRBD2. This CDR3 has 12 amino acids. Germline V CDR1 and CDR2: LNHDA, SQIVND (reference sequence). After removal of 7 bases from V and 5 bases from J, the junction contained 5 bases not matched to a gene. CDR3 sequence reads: CASKGTIHEQYF. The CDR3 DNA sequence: TGTGCCAGTAAGGGGACTATCCACGAGCAGTACTTC. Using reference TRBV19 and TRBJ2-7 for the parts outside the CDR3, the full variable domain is DGGITQSPKYLFRKEGQNVTLSCEQNLNHDAMYWYRQDPGQGLRLIYYSQIVNDFQKGDIAEGYSVSREKKESFPLTVTSAQKNPTAFYLCASKGTIHEQYFGPGTRLTVT.

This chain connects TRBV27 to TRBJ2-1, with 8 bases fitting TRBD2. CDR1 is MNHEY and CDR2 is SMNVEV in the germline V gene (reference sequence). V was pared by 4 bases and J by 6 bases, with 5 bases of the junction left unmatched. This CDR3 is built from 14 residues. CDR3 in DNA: TGTGCCAGCAGTTCAGCGGGAGAACTCAATGAGCAGTTCTTC. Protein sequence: CASSSAGELNEQFF.

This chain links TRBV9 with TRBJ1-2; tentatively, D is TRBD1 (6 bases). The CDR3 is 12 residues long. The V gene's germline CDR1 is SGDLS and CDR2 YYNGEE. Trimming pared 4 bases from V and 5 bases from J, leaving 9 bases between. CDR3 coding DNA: TGTGCCAGCAGCTCGGACAGTTATGGCTACACCTTC. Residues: CASSSDSYGYTF. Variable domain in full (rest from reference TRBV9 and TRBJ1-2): DSGVTQTPKHLITATGQRVTLRCSPRSGDLSVYWYQQSLDQGLQFLIQYYNGEERAKGNILERFSAQQFPDLHSELNLSSLELGDSALYFCASSSDSYGYTFGSGTRLTVV.

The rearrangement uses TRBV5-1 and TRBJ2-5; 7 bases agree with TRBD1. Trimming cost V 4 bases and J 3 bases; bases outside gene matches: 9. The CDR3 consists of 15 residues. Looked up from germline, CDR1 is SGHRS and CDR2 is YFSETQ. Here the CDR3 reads CASSLRDSQEETQYF. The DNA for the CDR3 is TGCGCCAGCAGCCTTCGGGACAGCCAAGAAGAGACCCAGTACTTC.

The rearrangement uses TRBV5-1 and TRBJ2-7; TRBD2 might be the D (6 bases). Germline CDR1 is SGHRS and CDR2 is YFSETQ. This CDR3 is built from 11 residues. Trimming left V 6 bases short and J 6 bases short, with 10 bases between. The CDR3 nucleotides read TGCGCCAGCAAGGGAGGACCCGAGCAGTACTTC. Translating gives CASKGGPEQYF.